Listed below are T cell receptor beta chains from one sample, sequenced in a study of cytomegalovirus exposure and HLA in healthy donors. Libraries were prepared by immunoSEQ multiplex PCR; TCRdb keeps only in-frame clonotypes and omits some of them. The top ten clones hold approximately 3% of a sample with 130,000 or so clones, 65% to 90% of them seen once. Sequencing was done on a sample of PBMCs. The receptors shown here come from a woman aged 18-29 years in good health and CMV-seropositive. Both conserved end residues are part of each CDR3. The D gene is left open where the match is weak. Clone sizes are given selectively: once, few, many, or a class where the clone is expanded.

j_gene: TRBJ2-1
v_gene: TRBV10-1
d_gene: NA
abundance: NA
CDR3nt: TGCGCCAGCAGCCCTGTCAACTTGAATGAGCAGTTCTTC
CDR3aa: CASSPVNLNEQFF

j_gene: TRBJ2-1
v_gene: TRBV19
d_gene: TRBD2
abundance: NA
CDR3nt: TGTGCCAGTAGTCACCGCGGACTAGCGGGGAGCTCCTACAATGAGCAGTTCTTC
CDR3aa: CASSHRGLAGSSYNEQFF

j_gene: TRBJ2-2
v_gene: TRBV7-9
d_gene: NA
abundance: NA
CDR3nt: TGTGCCAGCAGCTTAGACGGGACACAGCCCGGGGAGCTGTTTTTT
CDR3aa: CASSLDGTQPGELFF

j_gene: TRBJ2-5
v_gene: TRBV30
d_gene: NA
abundance: NA
CDR3nt: TGTGCCTGGACAGCCGGGACAAAAGAGACCCAGTACTTC
CDR3aa: CAWTAGTKETQYF

j_gene: TRBJ1-2
v_gene: TRBV5-6
d_gene: TRBD1
abundance: NA
CDR3nt: TGTGCCAGCAGCACTGGACAGGCGGTCTATGGCTACACCTTC
CDR3aa: CASSTGQAVYGYTF

j_gene: TRBJ1-3
v_gene: TRBV5-1
d_gene: NA
abundance: NA
CDR3nt: TGCGCCAGCAGCGCCGACAGTTTCTCTGGAAACACCATATATTTT
CDR3aa: CASSADSFSGNTIYF

j_gene: TRBJ2-5
v_gene: TRBV28
d_gene: NA
abundance: NA
CDR3nt: TGTGCCAGCAGTTTGCAGGGAATAAGGGAGACCCAGTACTTC
CDR3aa: CASSLQGIRETQYF

j_gene: TRBJ1-1
v_gene: TRBV2
d_gene: TRBD1
abundance: NA
CDR3nt: TGTGCCAGCAGCCGGACAGGGGTGGGCACTGAAGCTTTCTTT
CDR3aa: CASSRTGVGTEAFF

j_gene: TRBJ2-3
v_gene: TRBV4-1
d_gene: TRBD2
abundance: NA
CDR3nt: TGCGCCAGCACGGGACTAGGAGTACCCACAGATACGCAGTATTTT
CDR3aa: CASTGLGVPTDTQYF

j_gene: TRBJ2-1
v_gene: TRBV4-1
d_gene: NA
abundance: NA
CDR3nt: TGCGCCAGCAGCCAAGATCCAGGCCGCCAAAATCAGCAGTTCTTC
CDR3aa: CASSQDPGRQNQQFF

j_gene: TRBJ2-7
v_gene: TRBV7-6
d_gene: TRBD2
abundance: NA
CDR3nt: TGTGCCAGCAGCTTAGTGCTAGCGGGGCCCAACGAGCAGTACTTC
CDR3aa: CASSLVLAGPNEQYF

j_gene: TRBJ1-2
v_gene: TRBV11-2
d_gene: NA
abundance: NA
CDR3nt: TGTGCCAGCAGCCTCACTCTCGACAGCGACTATGGCTACACCTTC
CDR3aa: CASSLTLDSDYGYTF

j_gene: TRBJ2-3
v_gene: TRBV7-2
d_gene: TRBD2
abundance: NA
CDR3nt: TGTGCCAGCAGCCCCCTGAGGCTAGCGGGGGGTGGGGATACGCAGTATTTT
CDR3aa: CASSPLRLAGGGDTQYF

j_gene: TRBJ2-2
v_gene: TRBV27
d_gene: TRBD2
abundance: NA
CDR3nt: TGTGCCAGCAGTTCCGGGACTAGGGTCGGGGAGCTGTTTTTT
CDR3aa: CASSSGTRVGELFF

j_gene: TRBJ2-3
v_gene: TRBV5-4
d_gene: TRBD2
abundance: few
CDR3nt: TGTGCCAGCAGCTTGAAGCTAGCGGGGGGAACAGATACGCAGTATTTT
CDR3aa: CASSLKLAGGTDTQYF

j_gene: TRBJ2-2
v_gene: TRBV7-9
d_gene: NA
abundance: NA
CDR3nt: TGTGCCAGCAGCTTTCCGAATAGCGGTAACACCGGGGAGCTGTTTTTT
CDR3aa: CASSFPNSGNTGELFF

j_gene: TRBJ1-5
v_gene: TRBV19
d_gene: NA
abundance: NA
CDR3nt: TGTGCCAGTAGAACCACCCCGTCGAGTAGCAATCAGCCCCAGCATTTT
CDR3aa: CASRTTPSSSNQPQHF

j_gene: TRBJ1-2
v_gene: TRBV7-3
d_gene: NA
abundance: few
CDR3nt: TGTGCCAGCAGCTTAAGGGGCAGGGGAGAAAATTATGGCTACACCTTC
CDR3aa: CASSLRGRGENYGYTF

j_gene: TRBJ2-6
v_gene: TRBV5-8
d_gene: TRBD1
abundance: NA
CDR3nt: TGTGCCAGCAGCGGTAACAGGGGCCACTCCTCTGGGGCCAACGTCCTGACTTTC
CDR3aa: CASSGNRGHSSGANVLTF

j_gene: TRBJ2-7
v_gene: TRBV4-1
d_gene: TRBD1
abundance: NA
CDR3nt: TGCGCCAGCAGCTCGGGACAGAACTACGAGCAGTACTTC
CDR3aa: CASSSGQNYEQYF

j_gene: TRBJ2-1
v_gene: TRBV10-3
d_gene: NA
abundance: NA
CDR3nt: TGTGCCATCAGTGATCAGATAGCCCCCAATGAGCAGTTCTTC
CDR3aa: CAISDQIAPNEQFF

j_gene: TRBJ1-2
v_gene: TRBV29-1
d_gene: TRBD1
abundance: NA
CDR3nt: TGCAGCGTTGTCGGGACAGGAAGTCCTGGCTACACCTTC
CDR3aa: CSVVGTGSPGYTF

j_gene: TRBJ2-7
v_gene: TRBV7-9
d_gene: TRBD1
abundance: NA
CDR3nt: TGTGCCAGCAGCTCCACCCGGGACAGGGGATACTCCTACGAGCAGTACTTC
CDR3aa: CASSSTRDRGYSYEQYF

j_gene: TRBJ2-2
v_gene: TRBV5-1
d_gene: NA
abundance: NA
CDR3nt: TGCGCCAGCAGCTTGGTCCCAGAGGTACCTCGGGGGGAGCTGTTTTTT
CDR3aa: CASSLVPEVPRGELFF

j_gene: TRBJ2-2
v_gene: TRBV7-6
d_gene: NA
abundance: NA
CDR3nt: TGTGCCAGCAGCTTATCTGGGGGGAGCACCGGGGAGCTGTTTTTT
CDR3aa: CASSLSGGSTGELFF

j_gene: TRBJ1-1
v_gene: TRBV13
d_gene: NA
abundance: NA
CDR3nt: TGTGCCAGCAGCCGCGGGGGCACTGAAGCTTTCTTT
CDR3aa: CASSRGGTEAFF

j_gene: TRBJ1-6
v_gene: TRBV6-1
d_gene: TRBD1
abundance: NA
CDR3nt: TGTGCCACCGCAGGGGGGACCTATAATTCACCCCTCCACTTT
CDR3aa: CATAGGTYNSPLHF

j_gene: TRBJ1-1
v_gene: TRBV28
d_gene: TRBD1
abundance: NA
CDR3nt: TGTGCCAGCAGTCCCCCGCAGACAGGGGGCACTGAAGCTTTCTTT
CDR3aa: CASSPPQTGGTEAFF

j_gene: TRBJ2-4
v_gene: TRBV5-1
d_gene: NA
abundance: once
CDR3nt: TGCGCCAGCAGCAAGGACAAGCAGGGCATTCAGTACTTC
CDR3aa: CASSKDKQGIQYF

j_gene: TRBJ1-1
v_gene: TRBV2
d_gene: NA
abundance: NA
CDR3nt: TGTGCCAGCGGTGTTCAGAACACTGAAGCTTTCTTT
CDR3aa: CASGVQNTEAFF

j_gene: TRBJ2-1
v_gene: TRBV2
d_gene: TRBD2
abundance: NA
CDR3nt: TGTGCCAGCAGTGATATAGGACTAGCGGGGGTGAATGAGCAGTTCTTC
CDR3aa: CASSDIGLAGVNEQFF

j_gene: TRBJ2-7
v_gene: TRBV30
d_gene: TRBD1
abundance: NA
CDR3nt: TGTGCCTGGAGTCTACAGGGGGCCTACGAGCAGTACTTC
CDR3aa: CAWSLQGAYEQYF

j_gene: TRBJ2-7
v_gene: TRBV7-9
d_gene: TRBD2
abundance: NA
CDR3nt: TGTGCCAGCCGGGAGGTCTACGAGCAGTACTTC
CDR3aa: CASREVYEQYF

j_gene: TRBJ2-2
v_gene: TRBV6-1
d_gene: TRBD1
abundance: NA
CDR3nt: TGTGCCAGCAGTAACAGGGGGGCCGGGGAGCTGTTTTTT
CDR3aa: CASSNRGAGELFF

j_gene: TRBJ2-7
v_gene: TRBV4-2
d_gene: TRBD2
abundance: NA
CDR3nt: TGTGCCAGCAGCCAAGGAGGGCTAGCGGGGGGGCACTACGAGCAGTACTTC
CDR3aa: CASSQGGLAGGHYEQYF

j_gene: TRBJ1-6
v_gene: TRBV5-1
d_gene: TRBD1
abundance: once
CDR3nt: TGCGCCAGCAGCCGAGAGGGACAGGGGGGAAGTTCACCCCTCCACTTT
CDR3aa: CASSREGQGGSSPLHF

j_gene: TRBJ1-2
v_gene: TRBV4-1
d_gene: NA
abundance: once
CDR3nt: TGCGCCAGCAGCCTCATAGGGGCCAACTATGGCTACACCTTC
CDR3aa: CASSLIGANYGYTF

j_gene: TRBJ2-7
v_gene: TRBV7-9
d_gene: TRBD1
abundance: NA
CDR3nt: TGTTCCAGCAGCACAGGGGGCGCCGGTAGGGAGCAGTACTTC
CDR3aa: CSSSTGGAGREQYF

j_gene: TRBJ2-2
v_gene: TRBV7-2
d_gene: TRBD1
abundance: NA
CDR3nt: TGTGCCAGCAGCATGGGACAGGGCGGGTCCGGGGAGCTGTTTTTT
CDR3aa: CASSMGQGGSGELFF

j_gene: TRBJ1-5
v_gene: TRBV19
d_gene: NA
abundance: NA
CDR3nt: TGTGCCAGTAGTGAACTTAGGGGGAGCAATCAGCCCCAGCATTTT
CDR3aa: CASSELRGSNQPQHF

j_gene: TRBJ2-5
v_gene: TRBV5-1
d_gene: TRBD1
abundance: few
CDR3nt: TGCGCCAGCAGCTCCGGGACAGAACCTCAAGAGACCCAGTACTTC
CDR3aa: CASSSGTEPQETQYF

j_gene: TRBJ1-2
v_gene: TRBV7-9
d_gene: TRBD1
abundance: few
CDR3nt: TGTTCCAGCAGCTTAGCGACGGGACAGTGGAACTATGGCTACACCTTC
CDR3aa: CSSSLATGQWNYGYTF

j_gene: TRBJ1-1
v_gene: TRBV15
d_gene: TRBD1
abundance: NA
CDR3nt: TGTGCCACCAGCACCGTCCCCGGACAGGGCTACACTGAAGCTTTCTTT
CDR3aa: CATSTVPGQGYTEAFF

j_gene: TRBJ1-3
v_gene: TRBV9
d_gene: TRBD1
abundance: NA
CDR3nt: TGTGCCAGCAGCGTGGCCGCAGGGGGCGAGAACACCATATATTTT
CDR3aa: CASSVAAGGENTIYF

j_gene: TRBJ1-4
v_gene: TRBV27
d_gene: NA
abundance: NA
CDR3nt: TGTGCCAGCACTCGTATTGGCGGTAATGAAAAACTGTTTTTT
CDR3aa: CASTRIGGNEKLFF

j_gene: TRBJ2-3
v_gene: TRBV6-6
d_gene: NA
abundance: NA
CDR3nt: TGTGCCAGCTCTATGCCAGATACGCAGTATTTT
CDR3aa: CASSMPDTQYF

j_gene: TRBJ2-1
v_gene: TRBV9
d_gene: TRBD2
abundance: few
CDR3nt: TGTGCCAGCAGCGGTAGCGGGGGGGGCTCCTACAATGAGCAGTTCTTC
CDR3aa: CASSGSGGGSYNEQFF

j_gene: TRBJ1-6
v_gene: TRBV9
d_gene: NA
abundance: NA
CDR3nt: TGTGCCAGCAGCGTAGAGTCAGGGGCGTTTTCCCCCCTCCACTTT
CDR3aa: CASSVESGAFSPLHF

j_gene: TRBJ2-3
v_gene: TRBV23-1
d_gene: NA
abundance: NA
CDR3nt: TGCGCCAGCAGTCAATCGGACTTCAGCACAGATACGCAGTATTTT
CDR3aa: CASSQSDFSTDTQYF

j_gene: TRBJ1-2
v_gene: TRBV7-2
d_gene: TRBD1
abundance: NA
CDR3nt: TGTGCCAGCAGCCCCGCAGGGGGCGACTATGGCTACACCTTC
CDR3aa: CASSPAGGDYGYTF

j_gene: TRBJ2-5
v_gene: TRBV19
d_gene: TRBD1
abundance: NA
CDR3nt: TGTGCCAGTAGTAGGACAGGGATCCAAGAGACCCAGTACTTC
CDR3aa: CASSRTGIQETQYF

j_gene: TRBJ1-4
v_gene: TRBV29-1
d_gene: TRBD1
abundance: once
CDR3nt: TGCAGTTACCAGGGGGCGCAGGAAAAACTGTTTTTT
CDR3aa: CSYQGAQEKLFF

j_gene: TRBJ1-6
v_gene: TRBV2
d_gene: NA
abundance: few
CDR3nt: TGTGCCTGTTCTGACGGGAATTCACCCCTCCACTTT
CDR3aa: CACSDGNSPLHF

j_gene: TRBJ1-5
v_gene: TRBV7-9
d_gene: NA
abundance: NA
CDR3nt: TGTGCCAGCAGCTTATCACACGTCGTCATACATCAGCCCCAGCATTTT
CDR3aa: CASSLSHVVIHQPQHF